The next 31 T cell receptor beta chains were all read from a single sample in a study of CXCR3-negative and CXCR3-positive naive CD8 T cells. 5' RACE that incorporated UMI labels was used to prepare the TRB cDNA libraries. TCRdb re-called the 5' RACE reads and catalogs CDR3 proteins one per entry, DNA excluded. The sample holds around 57,000 distinct CDR3 sequences. The source material was memory CD8+ T cells from blood. Source of these receptors: a human donor in good health. Some clones in this sample may be carry-over from other donors' samples.

This chain uses TRBV5-6 with TRBJ2-1; TCRdb indicates TRBD2, and absent DNA this call remains unverified. The CDR3 consists of 17 residues. CDR1 and CDR2 (germline): SGHDT, YYEEEE. The CDR3 is CASSLSQRRGKGNEQFF. The variable domain in full, with the rest retrieved from reference TRBV5-6 and TRBJ2-1, is DAGVTQSPTHLIKTRGQQVTLRCSPKSGHDTVSWYQQALGQGPQFIFQYYEEEERQRGNFPDRFSGHQFPNYSSELNVNALLLGDSALYLCASSLSQRRGKGNEQFFGPGTRLTVL.

The CDR3 loop reads CASSLTRAQGELFF. This chain joins TRBV28 and TRBJ2-2; TCRdb indicates TRBD2, and absent DNA this call remains unverified. Germline V CDR1 and CDR2: MDHEN, SYDVKM. There are 14 residues in the CDR3.

The V call is TRBV12-3 or TRBV12-4, the J call TRBJ1-2. The CDR3 is 11 amino acids. The CDR3 protein is CASNYNYGYTF.

This rearrangement joins TRBV7-9 to TRBJ1-2; the TCRdb D gene call, TRBD1, has no DNA to confirm it. The CDR3 totals 17 residues. Germline loops: CDR1 SEHNR, CDR2 FQNEAQ (reference sequence). CDR3: CASSSQGAPLANYGYTF.

The J gene is TRBJ2-4, the V gene TRBV29-1; the TCRdb D gene call, TRBD1, has no DNA to confirm it. CDR1 SQVTM and CDR2 ANQGSEA come from the germline V gene. CDR3 length: 13 residues. CDR3 sequence reads: CSVSADGQNIQYF.

This CDR3 reads CASSYSMTGSGTQYF. The chain joins TRBV6-6 to TRBJ2-5; TCRdb returns TRBD1, unconfirmable since there is no DNA. CDR3 length: 15 amino acids. The germline CDR1 and CDR2 sequences are MNHNY and SVGAGI (reference sequence).

This chain uses TRBV12-3 or TRBV12-4 with TRBJ2-4; the D gene TCRdb calls, TRBD1, cannot be checked with no DNA. The CDR3 runs to 16 residues. Here the CDR3 reads CASRNDRELAKNIQYF.

The genes are TRBV29-1 and TRBJ2-5; TCRdb names TRBD1, which stays unverified in the absence of DNA. This CDR3 spans 16 amino acids. CDR1 is SQVTM, CDR2 ANQGSEA, per germline. CDR3 protein: CSVEGLLQGLQETQYF.

V gene TRBV6-1 combines with J gene TRBJ2-3; TCRdb calls TRBD2, which cannot be checked without DNA. The CDR3 is made up of 16 amino acids. Germline values: CDR1 MNHNS, CDR2 SASEGT. CDR3 in amino acids: CASSYRTREVPDTQYF.

The chain employs TRBV2 and TRBJ2-7; TCRdb's D call, TRBD1, is unchecked because there is no DNA. This CDR3 has 12 residues. The germline V gene encodes CDR1 SNHLY and CDR2 FYNNEI. CDR3 residues: CASSPVPDEQYF.

This chain links TRBV29-1 with TRBJ2-1; TCRdb picks TRBD1, but there is no DNA to check that call. From germline, CDR1 is SQVTM and CDR2 ANQGSEA. The CDR3 has 14 amino acids. The CDR3 sequence is CSVPWDGGPNEQFF.

The chain couples TRBV20-1 to TRBJ2-7. The CDR3 loop spans 13 amino acids. Looked up from germline, CDR1 is DFQATT and CDR2 is SNEGSKA (reference sequence). The CDR3 spells CSASSYSSYEQYF.

V and J are TRBV9 and TRBJ2-7; TCRdb outputs TRBD1, but without DNA this stays unchecked. Germline V lookup: CDR1 SGDLS, CDR2 YYNGEE. The CDR3 spans 17 residues. This chain's CDR3 is CASSVSSHGGLSYEQYF.

This chain links TRBV5-1 with TRBJ1-2; without DNA, the TCRdb call of TRBD1 cannot be checked. The germline V gene has CDR1 SGHRS and CDR2 YFSETQ. CDR3 length: 19 residues. The CDR3 sequence is CASSLVRRPTGPNNYGYTF.

The chain combines TRBV7-3 with TRBJ2-1; TCRdb's D call of TRBD2 is untestable without DNA. The CDR3 length is 13 residues. The germline CDR1 and CDR2 sequences are SGHTA and FQGTGA. The CDR3 sequence is CASSLIRDGVLFF.

The J gene is TRBJ2-5, the V gene TRBV6-5; TCRdb names TRBD1, which stays unverified in the absence of DNA. The CDR3 consists of 14 residues. In germline, CDR1 is MNHEY, CDR2 SVGAGI. The CDR3 is CASQYSTGAETQYF.

The chain couples TRBV13 to TRBJ2-3; there is no DNA to check the TCRdb D call of TRBD2. CDR1 and CDR2 (germline): PRHDT, FYEKMQ (reference sequence). CDR3 length: 16 residues. The chain's CDR3 is CASTPQGGDSTDTQYF.

V is TRBV27 and J is TRBJ2-1; the D call from TCRdb, TRBD2, cannot be confirmed without DNA. The CDR3 has 15 residues. Germline assignment: CDR1 MNHEY and CDR2 SMNVEV (reference sequence). CDR3 loop: CASSLWGGSGDEQFF.

The V gene is TRBV6-5, the J gene TRBJ1-1. CDR3 size: 13 residues. In germline, CDR1 is MNHEY, CDR2 SVGAGI. Here the CDR3 reads CASQPTVNTEAFF.

CDR3 loop: CASSQSTGAYSNQPQHF. This sequence joins TRBV4-1 and TRBJ1-5; without DNA, the TCRdb call of TRBD1 cannot be checked. Germline assignment: CDR1 MGHRA and CDR2 YSYEKL. The CDR3 runs to 17 residues.

V is TRBV20-1 and J is TRBJ2-7; there is no DNA to check the TCRdb D call of TRBD2. The CDR3 is made up of 14 amino acids. CDR1 and CDR2 (germline): DFQATT, SNEGSKA (reference sequence). The CDR3 spells CSAKSLGRDYEQYF.

The CDR3 reads CASSLEVGQAESYEQYF. J is TRBJ2-7 and V is TRBV7-6; there is no DNA to check the TCRdb D call of TRBD1. Germline-derived CDR1 and CDR2 are SGHVS and FNYEAQ. The CDR3 is 17 amino acids. Variable domain in full (rest from reference TRBV7-6 and TRBJ2-7): GAGVSQSPRYKVTKRGQDVALRCDPISGHVSLYWYRQALGQGPEFLTYFNYEAQQDKSGLPNDRFSAERPEGSISTLTIQRTEQRDSAMYRCASSLEVGQAESYEQYFGPGTRLTVT.

The chain joins TRBV7-9 to TRBJ2-7; TCRdb's assignment of TRBD1 cannot be checked, as there is no DNA. CDR1 SEHNR and CDR2 FQNEAQ come from the germline V gene (reference sequence). This CDR3 contains 15 residues. Here the CDR3 reads CASSSAYTTGYEQYF.

The chain carries TRBV5-1 and TRBJ2-7. Germline CDR1 reads SGHRS; CDR2 reads YFSETQ. This CDR3 region has 13 residues. CDR3 sequence: CASSLAGVYEQYF.

V usage is TRBV7-8 and J usage is TRBJ1-1. Germline V gene lookup returns CDR1 SGHVS and CDR2 FQNEAQ. CDR3 length: 15 amino acids. The CDR3 loop reads CASSSGGPRDTEAFF.

The chain employs TRBV29-1 and TRBJ2-2. Germline lookup yields CDR1 SQVTM and CDR2 ANQGSEA. The CDR3 has 12 amino acids. CDR3 region: CSVLWGTGELFF.

This chain uses TRBV6-4 with TRBJ2-2. CDR3 length: 14 residues. CDR1 MRHNA and CDR2 SNTAGT come from the germline V gene. Here the CDR3 reads CASSDSAVTGELFF.

The gene calls are TRBV11-3 and TRBJ2-3; without DNA, the TCRdb call of TRBD2 cannot be checked. The CDR3 runs 14 residues. In germline, CDR1 is SGHNT, CDR2 YENEEA. CDR3 amino acids: CASSPDWETDTQYF.

V is TRBV28 and J is TRBJ2-2; TCRdb returns TRBD1, unconfirmable since there is no DNA. Germline CDR1 MDHEN, CDR2 SYDVKM. This CDR3 is 15 amino acids long. The CDR3 region is CASQSSGGMGGELFF.

V usage is TRBV6-5 and J usage is TRBJ2-1; the D call from TCRdb, TRBD1, cannot be confirmed without DNA. CDR3 size: 13 residues. From germline, CDR1 is MNHEY and CDR2 SVGAGI. This CDR3 reads CASTPGDTYEQFF.

CDR3 sequence: CASSDRASGQETQYF. The chain links TRBV2 to TRBJ2-5; TCRdb's D gene call, TRBD2, goes unchecked for lack of DNA. The CDR3 is made up of 15 amino acids. CDR1 SNHLY and CDR2 FYNNEI come from the germline V gene.